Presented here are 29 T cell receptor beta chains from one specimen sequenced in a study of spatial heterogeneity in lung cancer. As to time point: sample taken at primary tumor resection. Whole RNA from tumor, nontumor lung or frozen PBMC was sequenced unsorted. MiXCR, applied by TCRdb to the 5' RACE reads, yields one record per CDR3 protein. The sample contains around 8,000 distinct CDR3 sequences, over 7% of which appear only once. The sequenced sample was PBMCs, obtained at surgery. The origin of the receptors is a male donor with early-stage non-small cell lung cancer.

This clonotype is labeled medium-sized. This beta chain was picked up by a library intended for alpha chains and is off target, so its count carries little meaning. This CDR3 is CASSLAFTDTQYF. The CDR3 coding sequence is TGTGCCAGTTCGCTAGCGTTCACAGATACGCAGTATTTT. The chain couples TRBV28 to TRBJ2-3, with TRBD2 as a possible D gene (6 bases). V was cut by 9 bases and J by 2 bases, with 12 bases left in between. In germline, CDR1 is MDHEN, CDR2 SYDVKM. This CDR3 comprises 13 residues.

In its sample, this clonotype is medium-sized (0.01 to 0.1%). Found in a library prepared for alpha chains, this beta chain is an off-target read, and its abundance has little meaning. CDR3 in DNA: TGTGCCAGCAGCCGACTGGGCAATCAGCCCCAGCATTTT. Residues: CASSRLGNQPQHF. The V gene is TRBV7-9, the J gene TRBJ1-5; no firm D call. Germline loops: CDR1 SEHNR, CDR2 FQNEAQ (reference sequence). The V end was cut by 5 bases, the J end by 2 bases, with 7 bases between. The CDR3 spans 13 residues.

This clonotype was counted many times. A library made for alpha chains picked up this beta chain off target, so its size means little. CDR3 DNA sequence: TGCGCCAGCAGCCCAAGGGGTGGACTAGCGGGAGAGTTTAGCACAGATACGCAGTATTTT. It yields the protein CASSPRGGLAGEFSTDTQYF. The J gene is TRBJ2-3, the V gene TRBV4-3; TRBD2 matches at 13 bases. V was clipped by 4 bases and J by 0 bases; unmatched bases: 13. The germline V gene has CDR1 LGHNA and CDR2 YSLEER. CDR3 size: 20 residues.

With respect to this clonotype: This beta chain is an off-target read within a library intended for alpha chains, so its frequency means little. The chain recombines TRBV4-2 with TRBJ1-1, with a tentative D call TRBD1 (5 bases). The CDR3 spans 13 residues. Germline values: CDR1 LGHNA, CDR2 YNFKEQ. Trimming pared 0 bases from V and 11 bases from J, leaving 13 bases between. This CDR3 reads CASSQEVGRGAFF. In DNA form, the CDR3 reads TGTGCCAGCAGCCAAGAAGTAGGGCGGGGGGCTTTCTTT.

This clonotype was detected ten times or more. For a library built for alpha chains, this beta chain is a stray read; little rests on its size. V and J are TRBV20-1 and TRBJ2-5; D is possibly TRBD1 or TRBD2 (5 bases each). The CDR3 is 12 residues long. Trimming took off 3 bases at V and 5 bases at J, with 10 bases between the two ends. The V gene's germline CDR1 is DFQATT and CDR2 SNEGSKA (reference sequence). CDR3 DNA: TGCAGTGCTAGTAACAGGAGGGAGACCCAGTACTTC. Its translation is CSASNRRETQYF.

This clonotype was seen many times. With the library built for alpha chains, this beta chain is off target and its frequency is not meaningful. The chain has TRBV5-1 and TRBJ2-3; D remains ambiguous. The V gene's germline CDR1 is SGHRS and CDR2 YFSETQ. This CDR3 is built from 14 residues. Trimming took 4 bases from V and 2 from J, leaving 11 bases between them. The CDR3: CASSPDQNTDTQYF. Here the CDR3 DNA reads TGCGCCAGCAGCCCCGACCAGAACACAGATACGCAGTATTTT. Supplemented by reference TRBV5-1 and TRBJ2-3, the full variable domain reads KAGVTQTPRYLIKTRGQQVTLSCSPISGHRSVSWYQQTPGQGLQFLFEYFSETQRNKGNFPGRFSGRQFSNSRSEMNVSTLELGDSALYLCASSPDQNTDTQYFGPGTRLTVL.

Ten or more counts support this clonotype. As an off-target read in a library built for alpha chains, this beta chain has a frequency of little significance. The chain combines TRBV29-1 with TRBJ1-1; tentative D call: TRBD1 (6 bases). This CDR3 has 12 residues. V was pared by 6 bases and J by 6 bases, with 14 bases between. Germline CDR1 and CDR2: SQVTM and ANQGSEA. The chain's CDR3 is CSVARGEAEAFF. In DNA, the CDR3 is TGCAGCGTCGCCAGGGGTGAGGCTGAAGCTTTCTTT.

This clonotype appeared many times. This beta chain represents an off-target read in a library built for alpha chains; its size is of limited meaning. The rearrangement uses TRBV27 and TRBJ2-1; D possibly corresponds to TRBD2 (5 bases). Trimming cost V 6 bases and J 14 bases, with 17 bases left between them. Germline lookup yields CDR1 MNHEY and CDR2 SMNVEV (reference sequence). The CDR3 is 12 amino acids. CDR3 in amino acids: CASRNSRTYEFF. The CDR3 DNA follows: TGTGCCAGCAGAAACTCCCGGACTTATGAGTTCTTC.

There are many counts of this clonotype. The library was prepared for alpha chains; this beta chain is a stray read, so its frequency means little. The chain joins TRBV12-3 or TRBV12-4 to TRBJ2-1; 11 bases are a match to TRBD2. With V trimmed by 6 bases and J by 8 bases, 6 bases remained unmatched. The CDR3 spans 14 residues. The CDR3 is CASRRGLAVDEQFF. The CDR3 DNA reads TGTGCCAGCAGAAGGGGACTAGCGGTCGATGAGCAGTTCTTC.

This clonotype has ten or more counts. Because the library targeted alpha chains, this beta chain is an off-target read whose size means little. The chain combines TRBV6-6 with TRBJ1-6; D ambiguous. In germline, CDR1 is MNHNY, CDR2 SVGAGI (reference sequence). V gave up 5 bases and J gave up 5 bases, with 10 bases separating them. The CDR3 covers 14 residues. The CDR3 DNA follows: TGTGCCAGCAGTAGGGAGGGAGATAATTCACCCCTCCACTTT. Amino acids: CASSREGDNSPLHF.

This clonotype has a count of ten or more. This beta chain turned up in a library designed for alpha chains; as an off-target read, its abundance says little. CDR3 residues: CASSLLAPGELFF. In DNA, the CDR3 is TGTGCCAGCAGCCTACTAGCGCCCGGGGAGCTGTTTTTT. The rearrangement links TRBV28 to TRBJ2-2; 7 bases are a match to TRBD2. Trimming took 6 bases from V and 6 from J; bases not matched to a gene: 4. CDR1 and CDR2 (germline): MDHEN, SYDVKM. The CDR3 length is 13 residues.

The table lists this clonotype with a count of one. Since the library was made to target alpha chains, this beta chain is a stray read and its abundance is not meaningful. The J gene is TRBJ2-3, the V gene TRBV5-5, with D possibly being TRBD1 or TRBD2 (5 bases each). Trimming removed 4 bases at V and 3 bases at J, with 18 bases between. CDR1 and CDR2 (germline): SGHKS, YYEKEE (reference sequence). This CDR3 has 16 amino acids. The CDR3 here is CASSQSGHVKTDTQYF. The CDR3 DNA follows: TGTGCCAGCAGCCAAAGCGGACACGTAAAAACAGATACGCAGTATTTT.

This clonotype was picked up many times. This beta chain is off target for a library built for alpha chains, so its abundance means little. DNA for the CDR3: TGTGCCAGCAGTAATAGCGGGAGTAACACCGGGGAGCTGTTTTTT. Translation: CASSNSGSNTGELFF. The rearrangement links TRBV12-3 or TRBV12-4 to TRBJ2-2, with TRBD2 identical over 9 bases. The CDR3 runs to 15 residues. Germline trimming cut 5 bases from V and 2 bases from J; bases unmatched to any gene: 3.

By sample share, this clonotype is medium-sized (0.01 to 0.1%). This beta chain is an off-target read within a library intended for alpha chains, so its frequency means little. For the CDR3, the DNA is TGTGCCAGCAGCCCCCGTCTAGCTTCCTACAATGAGCAGTTCTTC. Amino acid sequence: CASSPRLASYNEQFF. The chain links TRBV7-9 to TRBJ2-1; a possible D gene is TRBD2 (5 bases). The CDR3 contains 15 residues. V lost 5 bases, J lost 1 base, and 12 bases lay in between. Germline CDR1 SEHNR, CDR2 FQNEAQ (reference sequence).

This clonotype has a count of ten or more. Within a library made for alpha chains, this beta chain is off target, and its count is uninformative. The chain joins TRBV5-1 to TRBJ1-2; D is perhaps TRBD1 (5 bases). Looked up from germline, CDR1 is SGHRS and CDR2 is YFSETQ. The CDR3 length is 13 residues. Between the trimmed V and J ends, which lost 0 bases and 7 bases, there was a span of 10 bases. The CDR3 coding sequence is TGCGCCAGCAGCTTGGTCCCTGGGGGTGGCTACACCTTC. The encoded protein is CASSLVPGGGYTF.

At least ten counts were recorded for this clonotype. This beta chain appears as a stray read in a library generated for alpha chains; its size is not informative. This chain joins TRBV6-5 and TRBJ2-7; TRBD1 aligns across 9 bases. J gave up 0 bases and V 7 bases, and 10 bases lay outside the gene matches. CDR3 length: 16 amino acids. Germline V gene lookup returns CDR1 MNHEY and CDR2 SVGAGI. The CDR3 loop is CASTSFGTGSSYEQYF. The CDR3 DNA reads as TGTGCCAGCACCTCGTTCGGGACAGGGAGCTCCTACGAGCAGTACTTC.

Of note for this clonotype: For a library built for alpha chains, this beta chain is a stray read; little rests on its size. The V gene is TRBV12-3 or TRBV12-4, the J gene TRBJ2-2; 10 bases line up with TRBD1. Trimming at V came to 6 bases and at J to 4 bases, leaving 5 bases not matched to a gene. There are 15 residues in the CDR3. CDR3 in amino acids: CASSTGTGVTGELFF. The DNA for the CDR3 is TGTGCCAGCAGCACCGGGACAGGGGTCACCGGGGAGCTGTTTTTT.

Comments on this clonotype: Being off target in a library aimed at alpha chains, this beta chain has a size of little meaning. The CDR3 DNA reads as TGTGCCAGCTCACCAATGCCAGGGTCTTCCCTCGGGGATACGCAGTATTTT. It encodes CASSPMPGSSLGDTQYF. The chain joins TRBV18 to TRBJ2-3, with a weak D call TRBD1 (5 bases). Germline V lookup: CDR1 KGHSH, CDR2 LQKENI. The germline V and J ends were trimmed by 2 bases and 6 bases, with 21 bases remaining between them. This CDR3 region has 17 residues. The full variable domain, in which reference TRBV18 and TRBJ2-3 provide the parts outside the CDR3, is NAGVMQNPRHLVRRRGQEARLRCSPMKGHSHVYWYRQLPEEGLKFMVYLQKENIIDESGMPKERFSAEFPKEGPSILRIQQVVRGDSAAYFCASSPMPGSSLGDTQYFGPGTRLTVL.

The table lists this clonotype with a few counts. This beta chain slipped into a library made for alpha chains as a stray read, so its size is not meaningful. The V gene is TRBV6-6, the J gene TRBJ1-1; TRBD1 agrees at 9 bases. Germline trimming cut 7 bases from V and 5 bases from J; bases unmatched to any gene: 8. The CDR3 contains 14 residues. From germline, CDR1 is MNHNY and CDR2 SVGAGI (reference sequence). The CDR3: CASTFNRGLTEAFF. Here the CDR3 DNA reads TGTGCCAGCACATTCAACAGGGGGCTGACTGAAGCTTTCTTT.

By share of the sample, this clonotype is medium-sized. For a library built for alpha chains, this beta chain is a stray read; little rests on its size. CDR3 bases: TGTGCCAGCAGCCAAACATCCATGAACACTGAAGCTTTCTTT. Its translation is CASSQTSMNTEAFF. The chain couples TRBV28 to TRBJ1-1; D gene uncertain. Germline CDR1 and CDR2: MDHEN and SYDVKM. V was cut by 6 bases and J by 0 bases, with 11 bases left in between. CDR3 length: 14 amino acids.

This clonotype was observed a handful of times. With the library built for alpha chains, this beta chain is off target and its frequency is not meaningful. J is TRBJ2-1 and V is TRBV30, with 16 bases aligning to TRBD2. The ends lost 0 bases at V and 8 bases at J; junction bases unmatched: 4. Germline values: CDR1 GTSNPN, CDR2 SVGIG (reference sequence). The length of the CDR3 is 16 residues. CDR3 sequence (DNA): TGTGCCTGGAGTGTGGGACTAGCGGGAGGGCAAGATGAGCAGTTCTTC. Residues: CAWSVGLAGGQDEQFF.

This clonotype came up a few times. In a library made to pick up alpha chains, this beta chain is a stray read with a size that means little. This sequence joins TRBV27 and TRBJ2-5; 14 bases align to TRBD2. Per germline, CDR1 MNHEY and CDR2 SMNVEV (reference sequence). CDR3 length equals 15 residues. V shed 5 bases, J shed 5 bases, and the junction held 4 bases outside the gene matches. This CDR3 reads CASSIGTSGSETQYF. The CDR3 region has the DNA TGTGCCAGCAGTATCGGGACTAGCGGGAGTGAGACCCAGTACTTC.

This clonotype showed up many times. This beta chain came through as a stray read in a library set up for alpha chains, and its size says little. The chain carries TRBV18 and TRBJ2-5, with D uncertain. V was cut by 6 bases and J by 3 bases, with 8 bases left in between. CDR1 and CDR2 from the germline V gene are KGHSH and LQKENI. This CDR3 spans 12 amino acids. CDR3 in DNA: TGTGCCAGCTCCACTTTGGAAGAGACCCAGTACTTC. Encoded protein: CASSTLEETQYF.

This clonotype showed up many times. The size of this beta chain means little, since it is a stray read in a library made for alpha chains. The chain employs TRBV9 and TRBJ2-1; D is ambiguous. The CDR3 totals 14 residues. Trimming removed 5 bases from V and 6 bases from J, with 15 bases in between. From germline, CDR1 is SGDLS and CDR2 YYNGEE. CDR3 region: CASSTSRAVNEQFF. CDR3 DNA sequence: TGTGCCAGCAGTACCTCTCGGGCCGTCAATGAGCAGTTCTTC.

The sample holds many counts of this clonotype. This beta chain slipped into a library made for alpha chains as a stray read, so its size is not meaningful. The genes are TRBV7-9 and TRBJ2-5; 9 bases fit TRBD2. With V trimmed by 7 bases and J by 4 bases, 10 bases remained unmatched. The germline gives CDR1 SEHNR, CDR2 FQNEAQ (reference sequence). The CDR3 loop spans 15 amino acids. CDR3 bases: TGTGCCAGCAACCCAGGGACTAGCAGGGGAGAGACCCAGTACTTC. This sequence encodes CASNPGTSRGETQYF.

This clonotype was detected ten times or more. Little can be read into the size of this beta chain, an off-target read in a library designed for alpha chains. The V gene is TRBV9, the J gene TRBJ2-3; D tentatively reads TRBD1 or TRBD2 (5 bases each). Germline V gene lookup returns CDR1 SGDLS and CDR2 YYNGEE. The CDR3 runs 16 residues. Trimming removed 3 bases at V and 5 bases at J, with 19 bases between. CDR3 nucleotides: TGTGCCAGCAGCGGTAGCCGGGACCAGAGGCTAGATACGCAGTATTTT. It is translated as CASSGSRDQRLDTQYF.

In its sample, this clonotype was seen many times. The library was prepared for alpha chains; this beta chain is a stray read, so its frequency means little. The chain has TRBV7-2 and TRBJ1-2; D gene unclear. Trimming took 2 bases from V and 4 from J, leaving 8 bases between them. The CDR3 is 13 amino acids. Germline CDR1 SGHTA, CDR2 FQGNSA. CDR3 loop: CASSLRGSYGYTF. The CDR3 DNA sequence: TGTGCCAGCAGCTTACGAGGATCCTATGGCTACACCTTC.

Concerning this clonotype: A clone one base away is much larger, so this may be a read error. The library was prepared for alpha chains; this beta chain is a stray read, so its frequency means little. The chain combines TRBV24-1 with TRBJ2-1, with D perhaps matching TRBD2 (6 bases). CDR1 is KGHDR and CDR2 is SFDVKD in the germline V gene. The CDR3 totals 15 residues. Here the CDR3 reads CATRPSAGTYNEQSF. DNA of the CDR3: TGTGCCACCAGGCCCTCCGCGGGAACCTACAATGAGCAGTCCTTC.

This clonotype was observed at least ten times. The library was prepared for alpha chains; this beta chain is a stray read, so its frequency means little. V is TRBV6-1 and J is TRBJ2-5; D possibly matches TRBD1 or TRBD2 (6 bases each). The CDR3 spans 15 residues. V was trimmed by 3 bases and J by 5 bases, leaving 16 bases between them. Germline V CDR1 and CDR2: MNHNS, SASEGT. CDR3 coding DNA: TGTGCCAGCAGTGATGGCAGGGGACTCATCGAGACCCAGTACTTC. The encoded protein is CASSDGRGLIETQYF.